The 7 T cell receptor beta chains below were found in one sample sequenced in a study of shared clonotypes between healthy human individuals (dated by TCRdb to 2018 to 2021). The library came from the immunoSEQ multiplex PCR assay. TCRdb stores this immuneACCESS table with in-frame sequences only. Part of the clones is absent; in the studies checked, under half of the shortfall reflects unresolved V genes, and no reason is known for the rest. Recorded for this sample are around 350,000 clones; less than 85% of them occurred a single time. The biggest ten clones account for about 10% of the sample. Specimen: memory CD4+ T cells sorted from blood. In light of the paper, this sample's cell subset or site label describes: CD45RA-negative fraction. The receptors stem from a man aged 25-40 years in good health.

The rearrangement joins TRBV5-1 to TRBJ2-1; D might be TRBD1 or TRBD2, each matching 5 bases. CDR3 size: 14 residues. V was shortened by 1 base and J by 7 bases, with 12 bases between the two germline ends. Germline-derived CDR1 and CDR2 are SGHRS and YFSETQ. CDR3 sequence reads: CASSLWGPGNEQFF. In nucleotides, the CDR3 is TGCGCCAGCAGCTTGTGGGGACCGGGGAATGAGCAGTTCTTC.

CDR3 in amino acids: CASSYSSFSGELFF. CDR3 nucleotides: TGTGCCAGCAGTTACTCGTCATTTTCCGGGGAGCTGTTTTTT. This rearrangement joins TRBV6-6 to TRBJ2-2; no definite D call. The germline CDR1 and CDR2 sequences are MNHNY and SVGAGI (reference sequence). The CDR3 runs 14 residues. V was trimmed by 0 bases and J by 6 bases, leaving 8 bases between them.

This clone was found a few times. This chain connects TRBV7-2 to TRBJ1-1; no clear D. V lost 10 bases and J lost 2, with 14 bases in between. The length of the CDR3 is 13 residues. Germline CDR1 is SGHTA and CDR2 is FQGNSA. The CDR3 DNA reads as TGTGCCAACTCATGGACGGGCAACACTGAAGCTTTCTTT. Protein product: CANSWTGNTEAFF.

The J gene is TRBJ2-1, the V gene TRBV19; 14 nucleotides match TRBD2. Germline V lookup: CDR1 LNHDA, CDR2 SQIVND (reference sequence). With V trimmed by 4 bases and J by 8 bases, 4 bases remained unmatched. The CDR3 length is 15 residues. CDR3 sequence reads: CASSTRTSGRYEQFF. The CDR3, as DNA: TGTGCCAGTAGTACGAGGACTAGCGGGAGGTATGAGCAGTTCTTC.

This chain joins TRBV2 and TRBJ2-1; 9 nucleotides agree with TRBD2. V was clipped by 4 bases and J by 8 bases; unmatched bases: 6. Germline CDR1 reads SNHLY; CDR2 reads FYNNEI. The CDR3 is 14 amino acids. CDR3 in amino acids: CASSVLAGPHEQFF. In DNA form, the CDR3 reads TGTGCCAGCAGTGTTCTAGCGGGACCCCATGAGCAGTTCTTC.

The CDR3 loop reads CASSFRTGEAFF. CDR3 nucleotide sequence: TGTGCCAGCAGCTTCCGGACAGGTGAAGCTTTCTTT. This chain links TRBV7-6 with TRBJ1-1, with 7 positions matching TRBD1. Per germline, CDR1 SGHVS and CDR2 FNYEAQ. The CDR3 has 12 amino acids. After removal of 3 bases from V and 7 bases from J, the junction contained 2 bases not matched to a gene.

The rearrangement joins TRBV7-2 to TRBJ2-3; 13 nucleotides align to TRBD2. This CDR3 is 15 amino acids long. Germline V gene data show CDR1 as SGHTA and CDR2 as FQGNSA. V shed 5 bases, J shed 10 bases, and the junction held 9 bases outside the gene matches. The CDR3 loop is CASSLGLAGAEPQYF. For the CDR3, the DNA is TGTGCCAGCAGCCTCGGACTAGCGGGAGCCGAGCCGCAGTATTTT.